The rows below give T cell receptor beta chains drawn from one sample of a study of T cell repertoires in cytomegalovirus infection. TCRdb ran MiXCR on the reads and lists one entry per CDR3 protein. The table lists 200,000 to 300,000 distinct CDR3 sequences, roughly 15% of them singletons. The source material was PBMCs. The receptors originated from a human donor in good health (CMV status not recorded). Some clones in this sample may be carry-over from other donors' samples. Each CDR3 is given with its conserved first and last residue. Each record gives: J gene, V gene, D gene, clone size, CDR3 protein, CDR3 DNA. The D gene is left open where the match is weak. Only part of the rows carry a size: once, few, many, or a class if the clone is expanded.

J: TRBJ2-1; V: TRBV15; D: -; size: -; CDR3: CATSSTTDFGDNEQFF; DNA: TGTGCCACCAGCAGCACTACCGACTTCGGGGACAATGAGCAGTTCTTC
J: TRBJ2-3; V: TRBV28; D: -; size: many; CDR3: CASLRSVGGAPDTQYF; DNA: TGTGCCAGCCTGAGGAGTGTGGGGGGCGCCCCAGATACGCAGTATTTT
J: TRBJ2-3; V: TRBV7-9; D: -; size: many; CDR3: CASSATLPTDTQYF; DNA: TGTGCCAGCAGCGCGACCCTGCCAACAGATACGCAGTATTTT
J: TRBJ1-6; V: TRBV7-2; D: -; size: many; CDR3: CASSLDRLSSPLHF; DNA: TGTGCCAGCAGCTTAGACAGGTTGAGTTCACCCCTCCACTTT
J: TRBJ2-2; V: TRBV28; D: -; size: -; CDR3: CASSWGVRGNTGELFF; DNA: TGTGCCAGCAGTTGGGGTGTGAGAGGTAACACCGGGGAGCTGTTTTTT
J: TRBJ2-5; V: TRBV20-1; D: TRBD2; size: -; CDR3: CSARLAGTGETQYF; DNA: TGCAGTGCTAGACTAGCGGGTACGGGGGAGACCCAGTACTTC
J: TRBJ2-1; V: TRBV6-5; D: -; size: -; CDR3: CASSSTLHPYNEQFF; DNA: TGTGCCAGCAGTTCTACTCTACACCCCTACAATGAGCAGTTCTTC
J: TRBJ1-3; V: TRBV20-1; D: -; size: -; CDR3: CSVSDRGSSGNTIYF; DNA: TGCAGTGTCTCGGATCGGGGATCCTCTGGAAACACCATATATTTT
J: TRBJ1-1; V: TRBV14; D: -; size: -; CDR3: CASSQKSWWDTEAFF; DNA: TGTGCCAGCAGCCAAAAATCGTGGTGGGACACTGAAGCTTTCTTT
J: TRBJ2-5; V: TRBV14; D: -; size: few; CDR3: CASSDWETQYF; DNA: TGTGCCAGCAGCGACTGGGAGACCCAGTACTTC
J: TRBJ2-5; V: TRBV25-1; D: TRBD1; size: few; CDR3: CASSDLRTGGIQETQYF; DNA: TGTGCCAGCAGTGACCTCCGGACAGGGGGAATTCAAGAGACCCAGTACTTC